The 14 T cell receptor beta chains below were found in one sample sequenced in a study of CD4+ T cells in melanoma (dated by TCRdb to between 2021 and 2024). Receptor libraries were prepared by the immunoSEQ multiplex PCR assay. This immuneACCESS table, as held by TCRdb, lists in-frame sequences with V and J called but not all clones. Of the missing ones, under half trace to an unresolved V gene in checked studies; the others have no known cause. The sample table shows about 14,000 clones, and about 64% are seen once. The ten largest clones take up about a sixth of the sample. The sequenced sample consisted of cells from a culture (not recorded whether cultured in vitro). The receptors originated from a human donor with melanoma.

The J gene is TRBJ2-7, the V gene TRBV19, with 10 positions matching TRBD1. Looked up from germline, CDR1 is LNHDA and CDR2 is SQIVND (reference sequence). The CDR3 sequence is 14 residues long. V gave up 6 bases and J gave up 9 bases; unmatched junction bases: 11. The CDR3 nucleotides read TGTGCCAGTAGCCCATCCGGGACAGGGGCCTTGCAGTACTTC. This translates into CASSPSGTGALQYF.

This rearrangement joins TRBV7-6 to TRBJ2-6; D is possibly TRBD2 (5 bases). This CDR3 is built from 21 residues. Trimming left V 5 bases short and J 0 bases short, with 26 bases between. Looked up from germline, CDR1 is SGHVS and CDR2 is FNYEAQ. CDR3 protein: CASSLTPLGLSMISGANVLTF. The DNA of the CDR3 is TGTGCCAGCAGCCTCACTCCCCTTGGACTTTCTATGATCTCTGGGGCCAACGTCCTGACTTTC.

This chain links TRBV4-2 with TRBJ1-2, with D unclear. V lost 0 bases and J lost 4, with 9 bases in between. The CDR3 sequence is 14 residues long. Per germline, CDR1 LGHNA and CDR2 YNFKEQ. CDR3 in DNA: TGTGCCAGCAGCCAAGACCAGGCTAGCTATGGCTACACCTTC. Translating it yields CASSQDQASYGYTF.

J is TRBJ2-1 and V is TRBV29-1; D not certain. This CDR3 has 12 residues. Trimming took 0 bases from V and 7 from J, leaving 7 bases between them. From germline, CDR1 is SQVTM and CDR2 ANQGSEA. The CDR3 protein is CSVEDRLNEQFF. In nucleotides, the CDR3 is TGCAGCGTTGAAGACAGGTTAAATGAGCAGTTCTTC.

This sequence joins TRBV19 and TRBJ2-3, with D possibly TRBD2 on 6 matching bases. The CDR3 runs to 17 residues. Germline CDR1 LNHDA, CDR2 SQIVND (reference sequence). V dropped 3 bases and J dropped 4 bases, with 20 bases sitting between them. The CDR3 loop is CASSILAALAEADTQYF. CDR3 sequence (DNA): TGTGCCAGTAGTATTTTGGCGGCGTTAGCGGAGGCAGATACGCAGTATTTT.

This clone was seen once. The V gene is TRBV4-1, the J gene TRBJ2-2; D remains ambiguous. CDR1 and CDR2 (germline): MGHRA, YSYEKL. Trimming removed 7 bases from V and 1 base from J, with 10 bases in between. The CDR3 consists of 14 residues. The CDR3 sequence: CASTSYLNTGELFF. CDR3 bases: TGCGCCAGCACCTCCTACTTGAACACCGGGGAGCTGTTTTTT.

The rearrangement links TRBV5-1 to TRBJ1-2; 8 positions agree with TRBD1. CDR1 is SGHRS and CDR2 is YFSETQ in the germline V gene. CDR3 size: 13 residues. V gave up 7 bases and J gave up 5 bases; unmatched junction bases: 7. The CDR3 DNA sequence: TGCGCCAGCGGCGGACAGGGATTTTATGGCTACACCTTC. Protein: CASGGQGFYGYTF.

This clone was seen a single time. The chain couples TRBV5-1 to TRBJ2-4, with TRBD2 matching 15 bases. This CDR3 is built from 17 residues. CDR1 and CDR2 from the germline V gene are SGHRS and YFSETQ. The V and J ends lost 1 base and 8 bases, in that order; junction bases with no gene match: 7. CDR3 sequence reads: CASSLHGTSGGTDIQYF. The CDR3 DNA sequence: TGCGCCAGCAGCTTGCATGGGACTAGCGGGGGGACGGACATTCAGTACTTC.

CDR3 nucleotides: TGTGCCAGTAGTATGGGGGAGGATCAGCCCCAGCATTTT. It encodes CASSMGEDQPQHF. V is TRBV19 and J is TRBJ1-5, with D possibly matching TRBD1 (5 bases). V was clipped by 3 bases and J by 5 bases, with 8 bases between them. The CDR3 totals 13 residues. CDR1 LNHDA and CDR2 SQIVND come from the germline V gene (reference sequence).

This chain uses TRBV5-1 with TRBJ2-3; D possibly corresponds to TRBD2 (7 bases). Germline CDR1 reads SGHRS; CDR2 reads YFSETQ. The CDR3 is 16 amino acids. V was cut by 2 bases and J by 8 bases, with 21 bases left in between. The chain's CDR3 is CASSLNSQAGAGTQYF. The CDR3 bases are TGCGCCAGCAGCTTAAATTCTCAGGCGGGGGCGGGTACGCAGTATTTT.

The chain carries TRBV5-1 and TRBJ1-5; TRBD1 matches 10 bases. CDR1 and CDR2 from the germline V gene are SGHRS and YFSETQ. V dropped 0 bases and J dropped 7; count of bases not matched to a gene: 4. This CDR3 is built from 15 residues. The CDR3 DNA sequence: TGCGCCAGCAGCTTGGGGACAGGGGGAAAGCAGCCCCAGCATTTT. Its translation: CASSLGTGGKQPQHF.

CDR3 sequence: CASSPPRWEPGLAAMNTGELFF. The CDR3 coding sequence is TGTGCCAGCTCACCCCCGCGATGGGAGCCGGGACTAGCGGCCATGAACACCGGGGAGCTGTTTTTT. This sequence joins TRBV18 and TRBJ2-2, with TRBD2 matching 11 bases. CDR1 and CDR2 (germline): KGHSH, LQKENI. The V segment lost 3 bases and the J segment 1 base; nucleotides outside the gene matches: 19. The CDR3 has 22 residues. Full variable domain (rest looked up from reference TRBV18 and TRBJ2-2): NAGVMQNPRHLVRRRGQEARLRCSPMKGHSHVYWYRQLPEEGLKFMVYLQKENIIDESGMPKERFSAEFPKEGPSILRIQQVVRGDSAAYFCASSPPRWEPGLAAMNTGELFFGEGSRLTVL.

This chain connects TRBV6-1 to TRBJ1-1; unclear D gene. CDR1 and CDR2 from the germline V gene are MNHNS and SASEGT. The germline V and J ends were trimmed by 0 bases and 11 bases, with 19 bases remaining between them. This CDR3 is 15 amino acids long. The CDR3: CASSEAPWSPRRAFF. In DNA, the CDR3 is TGTGCCAGCAGTGAAGCCCCCTGGTCCCCCAGGAGGGCTTTCTTT.

This chain connects TRBV11-3 to TRBJ2-5; the D gene is possibly TRBD2 (5 bases). V was pared by 3 bases and J by 5 bases, with 10 bases between. The CDR3 has 13 residues. Germline CDR1 reads SGHNT; CDR2 reads YENEEA. CDR3 nucleotides: TGTGCCAGCAGCTTCACGGGGAGCGAGACCCAGTACTTC. Amino acid sequence: CASSFTGSETQYF.